A single sample gave rise to the 26 T cell receptor beta chains below, sequenced in a study of OX40 agonist ivuxolimab in advanced cancers. The assay was immunoSEQ multiplex PCR, and TCRdb's table has in-frame clones only and misses some. The sample yields about 42,000 clones, just over 85% seen once. Sample: CD4+ or CD8+ T cells sorted from blood, taken in a trial of the OX40 agonist ivuxolimab. Receptors were obtained from an adult with an advanced solid tumor such as melanoma, head and neck, liver or kidney cancer.

The chain uses TRBV18 and TRBJ1-3; D not resolved. This CDR3 comprises 14 residues. Trimming took off 2 bases at V and 4 bases at J, with 9 bases between the two ends. CDR1 is KGHSH, CDR2 LQKENI, per germline. In DNA form, the CDR3 reads TGTGCCAGCTCACCAGGGGATTCGGGAAACACCATATATTTT. It specifies CASSPGDSGNTIYF.

The rearrangement uses TRBV15 and TRBJ2-1; TRBD1 aligns across 11 bases. This CDR3 comprises 21 residues. The V segment lost 1 base and the J segment 4 bases; nucleotides outside the gene matches: 18. Germline V CDR1 and CDR2: LNHNV, YYDKDF (reference sequence). The CDR3 nucleotides are TGTGCCACCAGCAGAGTTGACGGCAGCGGGGTCTGGGACAGGGGGTACAATGAGCAGTTCTTC. Its translation: CATSRVDGSGVWDRGYNEQFF.

V and J are TRBV4-2 and TRBJ2-1, with a tentative D call TRBD1 (5 bases). The germline CDR1 and CDR2 sequences are LGHNA and YNFKEQ. The CDR3 is 16 residues long. V shed 5 bases and J shed 1 base, with 15 bases lying between them. The CDR3 DNA follows: TGTGCCAGCAGCAATGCAGACAGTCTTTCCTACAATGAGCAGTTCTTC. Its protein is CASSNADSLSYNEQFF.

V gene TRBV27 combines with J gene TRBJ2-1; D might be TRBD1 (6 bases). V lost 3 bases to trimming and J lost 2 bases, with 8 bases between them. The CDR3 is 14 residues long. Germline V CDR1 and CDR2: MNHEY, SMNVEV (reference sequence). CDR3 residues: CASSFGTPYNEQFF. The CDR3 region has the DNA TGTGCCAGCAGTTTTGGGACACCCTACAATGAGCAGTTCTTC.

This clone showed up just a few times. The chain joins TRBV4-2 to TRBJ1-5; weak D call: TRBD1 (5 bases). This CDR3 is built from 16 residues. V was cut by 0 bases and J by 6 bases, with 15 bases left in between. Looked up from germline, CDR1 is LGHNA and CDR2 is YNFKEQ. The CDR3 loop reads CASSQETGEGTQPQHF. Here the CDR3 DNA reads TGTGCCAGCAGCCAAGAAACGGGGGAAGGAACTCAGCCCCAGCATTTT.

The rearrangement joins TRBV25-1 to TRBJ1-2; TRBD1 might be the D (6 bases). The germline CDR1 and CDR2 sequences are MGHDK and SYGVNS. The CDR3 loop spans 13 amino acids. V lost 6 bases, J lost 2 bases, and 10 bases lay in between. The CDR3 region has the DNA TGTGCCAGCAGGGCAGGGGCAAACTATGGCTACACCTTC. Translation: CASRAGANYGYTF.

The chain uses TRBV27 and TRBJ1-1; no firm D call. Trimming left V 3 bases short and J 1 base short, with 6 bases between. CDR1 is MNHEY and CDR2 is SMNVEV in the germline V gene (reference sequence). The CDR3 consists of 13 residues. CDR3 coding DNA: TGTGCCAGCAGTTTGGGCAAGAACACTGAAGCTTTCTTT. Amino acids: CASSLGKNTEAFF.

For the CDR3, the DNA is TGTGCCAGCAGTGAAGGGGCCTCAAAAACCAATGAGCAGTTCTTC. The encoded protein is CASSEGASKTNEQFF. J is TRBJ2-1 and V is TRBV6-1; the D is unclear. CDR3 length: 15 amino acids. Germline CDR1 is MNHNS and CDR2 is SASEGT. V lost 1 base and J 6 bases, leaving 13 bases between the germline ends.

This chain joins TRBV14 and TRBJ1-3; D remains unclear. V lost 4 bases and J 4 bases, leaving 11 bases between the germline ends. Looked up from germline, CDR1 is SGHDN and CDR2 is FVKESK. The CDR3 loop spans 14 amino acids. The CDR3 protein is CASSLIRAGNTIYF. The CDR3 bases are TGTGCCAGCAGCCTCATCCGTGCAGGAAACACCATATATTTT.

This clone has only a few counts. The rearrangement links TRBV7-2 to TRBJ1-1, with a possible D match to TRBD1 (6 bases). Germline V gene data show CDR1 as SGHTA and CDR2 as FQGNSA. CDR3 length: 15 amino acids. Trimming took 4 bases from V and 2 from J, leaving 14 bases between them. The CDR3 protein is CASSYPGTTNTEAFF. The CDR3 DNA reads as TGTGCCAGCAGCTACCCCGGGACAACTAACACTGAAGCTTTCTTT.

This chain joins TRBV4-2 and TRBJ2-7; D unclear. V was pared by 1 base and J by 1 base, with 8 bases between. The CDR3 has 14 amino acids. Germline CDR1 reads LGHNA; CDR2 reads YNFKEQ. The DNA of the CDR3 is TGTGCCAGCAGCCAAGCCCACAGTTCCTACGAGCAGTACTTC. Amino acids: CASSQAHSSYEQYF.

The chain employs TRBV4-3 and TRBJ2-1; 9 bases are a match to TRBD1. Per germline, CDR1 LGHNA and CDR2 YSLEER. The CDR3 is made up of 19 amino acids. V lost 1 base, J lost 3 bases, and 13 bases stayed unmatched. The CDR3: CASSQVDRGVLGDYNEQFF. The CDR3 DNA reads TGCGCCAGCAGCCAAGTGGACAGGGGCGTCTTAGGTGACTACAATGAGCAGTTCTTC.

The gene calls are TRBV10-2 and TRBJ1-1; D is possibly TRBD1 (6 bases). Per germline, CDR1 WSHSY and CDR2 SAAADI. Trimming removed 4 bases at V and 5 bases at J, with 14 bases between. There are 14 residues in the CDR3. CDR3 coding DNA: TGCGCCAGCAGTGCCTCCTCCGGGACAACTGAAGCTTTCTTT. This gives the protein CASSASSGTTEAFF.

The rearrangement joins TRBV18 to TRBJ2-3, with 12 bases lining up with TRBD2. There are 16 residues in the CDR3. V gave up 0 bases and J gave up 6 bases; unmatched junction bases: 4. Germline V gives CDR1 KGHSH, CDR2 LQKENI. CDR3 sequence (DNA): TGTGCCAGCTCACCACCTAAGGGGACTAGCGGGGATACGCAGTATTTT. Its protein is CASSPPKGTSGDTQYF. Full variable domain (rest looked up from reference TRBV18 and TRBJ2-3): NAGVMQNPRHLVRRRGQEARLRCSPMKGHSHVYWYRQLPEEGLKFMVYLQKENIIDESGMPKERFSAEFPKEGPSILRIQQVVRGDSAAYFCASSPPKGTSGDTQYFGPGTRLTVL.

The chain combines TRBV7-9 with TRBJ2-7; TRBD2 might be the D (5 bases). The germline gives CDR1 SEHNR, CDR2 FQNEAQ (reference sequence). Trimming cost V 0 bases and J 2 bases, with 11 bases left between them. The CDR3 runs to 15 residues. The CDR3 region has the DNA TGTGCCAGCAGCTTAGCCGAAGACGGGACCTACGAGCAGTACTTC. Its translation is CASSLAEDGTYEQYF.

The J gene is TRBJ2-7, the V gene TRBV29-1, with TRBD1 identical over 10 bases. The CDR3 sequence is 13 residues long. Looked up from germline, CDR1 is SQVTM and CDR2 is ANQGSEA. V trimming: 6 bases; J trimming: 3 bases; junction bases outside the gene matches: 5. DNA for the CDR3: TGCAGCGTGCCGGGACAGGGGAACTACGAGCAGTACTTC. Amino acids: CSVPGQGNYEQYF.

The rearrangement links TRBV19 to TRBJ2-7, with 7 bases aligning to TRBD1. CDR1 is LNHDA and CDR2 is SQIVND in the germline V gene (reference sequence). Trimming cost V 3 bases and J 2 bases; bases outside gene matches: 7. The CDR3 loop spans 15 amino acids. CDR3 coding DNA: TGTGCCAGTAGTATTTCCGGGACAGTTACCTACGAGCAGTACTTC. Translated: CASSISGTVTYEQYF.

This clone has more than one count but fewer than ten. The chain couples TRBV7-3 to TRBJ2-1; 8 nucleotides agree with TRBD2. Germline V gene data show CDR1 as SGHTA and CDR2 as FQGTGA. CDR3 length: 16 residues. The ends lost 3 bases at V and 0 bases at J; junction bases unmatched: 4. The CDR3 protein is CASSLTSDSSYNEQFF. CDR3 in DNA: TGTGCCAGCAGCTTGACTAGCGATAGCTCCTACAATGAGCAGTTCTTC.

V usage is TRBV5-5 and J usage is TRBJ2-1, with 11 bases that match TRBD1. With 0 bases clipped from V and 8 bases from J, the junction kept 1 base outside the gene matches. Germline assignment: CDR1 SGHKS and CDR2 YYEKEE (reference sequence). This CDR3 has 14 residues. The CDR3 sequence is CASSLGTGGDEQFF. DNA for the CDR3: TGTGCCAGCAGCTTGGGGACAGGGGGCGATGAGCAGTTCTTC. The full variable domain, in which reference TRBV5-5 and TRBJ2-1 provide the parts outside the CDR3, is DAGVTQSPTHLIKTRGQQVTLRCSPISGHKSVSWYQQVLGQGPQFIFQYYEKEERGRGNFPDRFSARQFPNYSSELNVNALLLGDSALYLCASSLGTGGDEQFFGPGTRLTVL.

This chain connects TRBV6-5 to TRBJ2-2; D is perhaps TRBD1 or TRBD2 (5 bases each). Germline CDR1 is MNHEY and CDR2 is SVGAGI. Trimming pared 2 bases from V and 2 bases from J, leaving 6 bases between. The CDR3 extends over 14 amino acids. The chain's CDR3 is CASSYGGNTGELFF. The CDR3 DNA reads as TGTGCCAGCAGTTACGGGGGAAACACCGGGGAGCTGTTTTTT.

The V gene is TRBV30, the J gene TRBJ1-2, with no clear D. This CDR3 has 14 amino acids. Germline CDR1 GTSNPN, CDR2 SVGIG (reference sequence). Trimming took off 1 base at V and 3 bases at J, with 12 bases between the two ends. CDR3 coding DNA: TGTGCCTGGAGTGGAGGTCTGTCAGACTATGGCTACACCTTC. This sequence encodes CAWSGGLSDYGYTF.

J is TRBJ2-1 and V is TRBV27; 9 positions agree with TRBD1. CDR1 and CDR2 from the germline V gene are MNHEY and SMNVEV (reference sequence). The CDR3 length is 15 residues. Germline trimming cut 6 bases from V and 9 bases from J; bases unmatched to any gene: 12. This CDR3 reads CASRPPGQGRSEQFF. CDR3 coding DNA: TGTGCCAGCAGGCCTCCGGGACAGGGTCGGAGTGAGCAGTTCTTC.

This clone appeared once. J is TRBJ2-7 and V is TRBV7-9, with D perhaps TRBD1 or TRBD2 (6 bases each). Germline-derived CDR1 and CDR2 are SEHNR and FQNEAQ (reference sequence). Trimming removed 4 bases from V and 6 bases from J, with 13 bases in between. The length of the CDR3 is 13 residues. CDR3 sequence (DNA): TGTGCCAGCAGCTGGGGGGCTCGAGGCGAGCAGTACGTC. As protein: CASSWGARGEQYV.

This clone was seen only once. This chain joins TRBV6-6 and TRBJ1-2; D is uncertain. V lost 5 bases to trimming and J lost 5 bases, with 18 bases between them. This CDR3 contains 15 residues. Germline CDR1 and CDR2: MNHNY and SVGAGI (reference sequence). This CDR3 reads CASSANVIRLYGYTF. In DNA, the CDR3 is TGTGCCAGCAGTGCTAACGTTATTAGGCTGTATGGCTACACCTTC.

In this sample, this clone turned up once. The rearrangement joins TRBV4-3 to TRBJ2-1; TRBD1 agrees at 9 bases. Trimming removed 2 bases from V and 4 bases from J; junction bases left unmatched: 6. Looked up from germline, CDR1 is LGHNA and CDR2 is YSLEER. The length of the CDR3 is 16 residues. CDR3 loop: CASSQSTGGAYNEQFF. The CDR3 DNA reads TGCGCCAGCAGCCAATCTACAGGGGGCGCGTACAATGAGCAGTTCTTC.

V is TRBV13 and J is TRBJ2-3, with D possibly being TRBD1 or TRBD2 (6 bases each). CDR1 is PRHDT, CDR2 FYEKMQ, per germline (reference sequence). The CDR3 spans 15 residues. The ends were cut back, 2 bases at V and 4 bases at J, with 13 bases in the middle. CDR3 sequence (DNA): TGTGCCAGCAGCTTAACGGGGGCCAGCGCAGATACGCAGTATTTT. It yields the protein CASSLTGASADTQYF.